Following are 3 T cell receptor beta chains from one sample sequenced in a study of long-term antiretroviral therapy in people with HIV. Assay version v3.0 of immunoSEQ was used, and it was run at survey level. TCRdb's copy holds only in-frame clones and misses some; the assay was immunoSEQ multiplex PCR. In the table there are around 37,000 clones, 85% of which are singletons. Sequenced material: unsorted PBMCs, taken about 3.4 years after starting antiretroviral therapy. The receptors were sampled from a man between 18 and 29 years old with HIV.

The chain recombines TRBV7-2 with TRBJ1-4, with D possibly matching TRBD1 (5 bases). CDR3 size: 16 residues. V lost 5 bases and J lost 8, with 21 bases in between. CDR1 is SGHTA, CDR2 FQGNSA, per germline. The CDR3 spells CASSPPGRRGREKLFF. The CDR3, as DNA: TGTGCCAGCAGCCCCCCGGGAAGACGGGGCCGAGAAAAACTGTTTTTT.

The rearrangement links TRBV5-1 to TRBJ2-1; TRBD2 aligns across 7 bases. This CDR3 is built from 15 residues. With 0 bases clipped from V and 3 bases from J, the junction kept 3 bases outside the gene matches. Germline values: CDR1 SGHRS, CDR2 YFSETQ. The CDR3 loop is CASSLEAGIYNEQFF. In DNA, the CDR3 is TGCGCCAGCAGCTTGGAAGCGGGGATCTACAATGAGCAGTTCTTC.

This clone was observed a few times. The V and J genes are TRBV7-6 and TRBJ1-2; D not certain. The V end was cut by 4 bases, the J end by 2 bases, with 26 bases between. The CDR3 runs 19 residues. Germline values: CDR1 SGHVS, CDR2 FNYEAQ. The CDR3 DNA reads as TGTGCCAGCAGCTCACAGATACCCCGGGTGGGGTTCGGAAACTATGGCTACACCTTC. It yields the protein CASSSQIPRVGFGNYGYTF.